This TCR beta chain was recorded in a study of identical twins. General observations from the study: The authors noted that invariant MAIT and iNKT cells could partly confound zero-insertion analyses.

cDNA molecules carried unique molecular identifiers, and template switching added a universal primer site. TCRdb re-analysed the 5' RACE reads in MiXCR, keeping a single row per CDR3 protein. Of 400,000 to 500,000 distinct CDR3 sequences in the sample, approximately 17% were seen once. V was cut by 0 bases and J by 10 bases, with 10 bases left in between. CDR1 is SGHRS, CDR2 YFSETQ, per germline. The CDR3 has 13 amino acids. A few counts support this clonotype. The target antigen is unknown. The receptor was derived from a man aged 50 to 59 in good health. The source material was naive T cells sorted from blood. This chain uses TRBV5-1 with TRBJ1-4; D not resolved. CDR3 residues: CASSLGGIGKLFF. The CDR3 DNA reads as TGCGCCAGCAGCTTGGGCGGGATCGGAAAACTGTTTTTT.